This TCR beta chain was recovered during a study of post-analysis software for immune sequencing data. Study context: Courses of disease covered relapsing-remitting, secondary progressive and progressive-relapsing multiple sclerosis.

Unique-molecular-identifier-tagged TCR beta cDNA libraries were used. The source material, about 0.9 to 11 million T cells, gave rise to about 460,000 cDNA molecules. MiXCR, applied by TCRdb to the PCR reads, yields one record per CDR3 protein. The profile covers about 540,000 distinct CDR3 sequences, with under 40% appearing a single time and roughly 6% taken by the ten largest. The CDR3 consists of 12 residues. Germline V lookup: CDR1 ENHRY, CDR2 SYGVKD. Deletions cut 4 bases from V and 4 bases from J, with 8 bases between. Of note for this clonotype: What it recognizes is unknown.

Study-wide results and caveats: Clustering by F measure revealed strong co-clustering among samples prepared together in one batch. People with multiple sclerosis had a significantly lower normalized Chao1 diversity than controls did. Included in a set of several TRBV segments more frequent in patients than controls were TRBV5-6, TRBV5-1 and TRBV20-1.

This chain connects TRBV10-3 to TRBJ2-7; D is ambiguous. The sequence was collected from a girl between 2 and 17 years old with multiple sclerosis. The source material was blood. The chain's CDR3 is CAISVSGYEQYF. The CDR3 region has the DNA TGTGCCATCAGTGTTTCGGGTTACGAGCAGTACTTC.